The 2 T cell receptor beta chains below were found in one sample sequenced in a study of PD-L1 blockade in urothelial cancer. The time point here: pretreatment peripheral blood. Sequencing used immunoSEQ multiplex PCR; TCRdb keeps in-frame clones, though not all of them. The sample includes some 57,000 clones, roughly 84% seen only once; the top ten take approximately 1.3%. Here the sequenced sample was PBMCs, taken around atezolizumab (anti-PD-L1) treatment. The receptor source for this set is a man aged 45 to 65 with urothelial cancer.

The chain links TRBV28 to TRBJ1-4; D gene ambiguous. There are 15 residues in the CDR3. Looked up from germline, CDR1 is MDHEN and CDR2 is SYDVKM. Trimming shortened V by 6 bases and J by 4 bases, and 15 bases separated the two germline ends. CDR3 in DNA: TGTGCCAGCAGCCTCCCGGGGTCTGGTAATGAAAAACTGTTTTTT. This encodes CASSLPGSGNEKLFF.

This sequence joins TRBV25-1 and TRBJ1-5; D perhaps matches TRBD1 (6 bases). The CDR3 length is 15 residues. Trimming cost V 3 bases and J 3 bases, with 12 bases left between them. Germline values: CDR1 MGHDK, CDR2 SYGVNS. CDR3 residues: CASSDSGANNQPQHF. CDR3 bases: TGTGCCAGCAGTGATTCAGGGGCGAACAATCAGCCCCAGCATTTT.